This TCR beta chain was recovered during a study of cytotoxic CD8 clonotypes in ibrutinib-treated CLL. The wider study: Results showed around 24 partial and 2 complete responses; following median 68 months, around 15 remained remitted, around twelve advanced. Mean yields were almost 260,000 productive templates and 80,000 to 95,000 productive rearrangements per sample.

This clone was observed a handful of times. Antigen specificity is unknown. Data came from immunoSEQ multiplex PCR; TCRdb stores just in-frame clones and leaves some out. The sample lists 330,000 or so clones; 67% were seen once. The CDR3 consists of 13 residues. Germline V gene lookup returns CDR1 MGHRA and CDR2 YSYEKL. Trimming removed 3 bases from V and 1 base from J, with 6 bases in between. Findings and caveats of the study: Public clonotypes were seen rarely and were contracted or stable on treatment.

The chain employs TRBV4-1 and TRBJ1-1; D uncertain. The receptor's source is a human donor with chronic lymphocytic leukemia. The material was PBMCs, obtained after 36 months of ibrutinib treatment. The CDR3, as DNA: TGCGCCAGCAGCCACGTGTGGAACACTGAAGCTTTCTTT. This codes for CASSHVWNTEAFF.